A selection of T cell receptor beta chains follows, all from one sample in a study of post-analysis software for immune sequencing data. TCRdb used MiXCR to reprocess the PCR reads, holding one entry per CDR3 protein. Of around 250,000 distinct CDR3 sequences in the sample, 36% were seen once. The specimen sequenced was blood. All receptors derive from a girl aged 5 to 17 with multiple sclerosis. Both conserved end residues are part of each CDR3. Fields, in order: V gene, J gene, D gene, clone size, CDR3 protein, CDR3 DNA. A D gene is named only where the DNA matches it firmly. Expanded clones get a size class; other rows say once, few or many, or leave the size out.

TRBV21-1	TRBJ1-2	.	many	CASSTTGSWGYTF	TGTGCCAGCAGCACGACAGGGTCTTGGGGCTACACCTTC
TRBV20-1	TRBJ1-5	.	few	CSARSERGIGNQPQHF	TGCAGTGCTAGATCTGAGAGGGGGATTGGCAATCAGCCCCAGCATTTT
TRBV29-1	TRBJ2-1	.	.	CSVEGTPGRSIYNEQFF	TGCAGCGTTGAAGGGACCCCAGGGAGATCCATCTACAATGAGCAGTTCTTC
TRBV28	TRBJ2-7	.	many	CASARGWLTYEQYF	TGTGCCAGCGCACGGGGGTGGCTTACCTACGAGCAGTACTTC
TRBV7-9	TRBJ2-7	.	.	CASSLSMPTGEQYF	TGTGCCAGCAGCCTTAGTATGCCTACCGGCGAGCAGTACTTC
TRBV7-9	TRBJ1-6	.	many	CASSQRDRPTGNSPLHF	TGTGCCAGCAGCCAGAGGGACCGTCCAACGGGCAATTCACCCCTCCACTTT
TRBV11-2	TRBJ2-1	TRBD1	many	CASSPGTGEAPRYNEQFF	TGTGCCAGCAGCCCCGGGACAGGCGAGGCCCCCCGGTACAATGAGCAGTTCTTC
TRBV11-2	TRBJ2-6	.	many	CASSLMQSGANVLTF	TGTGCCAGCAGCTTAATGCAATCTGGGGCCAACGTCCTGACTTTC
TRBV5-1	TRBJ2-2	.	few	CASSSGSFNTGELFF	TGCGCCAGCAGTTCGGGTTCTTTCAACACCGGGGAGCTGTTTTTT
TRBV20-1	TRBJ2-2	TRBD1	.	CSARAPRQGASNTGELFF	TGCAGTGCTAGGGCCCCGCGACAGGGAGCCTCGAACACCGGGGAGCTGTTTTTT
TRBV3-1	TRBJ1-1	.	few	CASSSGDGEAFF	TGTGCCAGCAGCTCAGGGGACGGCGAAGCTTTCTTT
TRBV5-5	TRBJ2-3	TRBD2	few	CASSMGLAATDTQYF	TGTGCCAGCAGCATGGGACTAGCGGCCACAGATACGCAGTATTTT
TRBV2	TRBJ1-1	.	.	CASSVDSITEAFF	TGTGCCAGCAGTGTAGACAGTATCACTGAAGCTTTCTTT
TRBV7-3	TRBJ2-1	TRBD2	many	CASSLTRGRAVGNEQFF	TGTGCCAGCAGCTTAACTCGCGGGAGGGCCGTAGGGAATGAGCAGTTCTTC
TRBV7-3	TRBJ2-5	.	.	CASSYFPARGETQYF	TGTGCCAGCAGCTATTTCCCGGCCCGAGGAGAGACCCAGTACTTC
TRBV15	TRBJ2-5	TRBD2	many	CATSPRSGGLLETQYF	TGTGCCACCAGTCCCCGCTCGGGGGGGCTTCTAGAGACCCAGTACTTC
TRBV19	TRBJ2-1	TRBD1	many	CASSGTVYNEQFF	TGTGCCAGTTCCGGGACAGTTTACAATGAGCAGTTCTTC
TRBV30	TRBJ1-1	.	.	CAWTGRGNTEAFF	TGTGCCTGGACAGGGAGGGGGAACACTGAAGCTTTCTTT
TRBV20-1	TRBJ2-3	.	.	CSARGADGATDTQYF	TGCAGTGCTAGAGGGGCCGACGGGGCCACAGATACGCAGTATTTT
TRBV5-1	TRBJ2-2	TRBD2	few	CASSSLAGGQNTGELFF	TGCGCCAGCAGCTCACTAGCGGGGGGCCAGAACACCGGGGAGCTGTTTTTT
TRBV4-1	TRBJ2-3	TRBD2	many	CASSQLFLAGDTQYF	TGCGCCAGCAGCCAATTATTCCTAGCGGGAGATACGCAGTATTTT
TRBV7-2	TRBJ1-2	TRBD1	.	CASSLGYDRGVGYTF	TGTGCCAGCAGCTTAGGATATGACAGGGGAGTGGGCTACACCTTC
TRBV4-1	TRBJ2-5	.	many	CASSPQGSGKETQYF	TGCGCCAGCAGCCCGCAGGGTTCCGGGAAAGAGACCCAGTACTTC
TRBV7-9	TRBJ2-1	.	many	CASSLAVGYNEQFF	TGTGCCAGCAGCTTGGCGGTAGGGTACAATGAGCAGTTCTTC
TRBV4-1	TRBJ2-1	TRBD2	many	CASSQDAGGDEQFF	TGCGCCAGCAGCCAAGATGCGGGGGGGGATGAGCAGTTCTTC
TRBV11-2	TRBJ2-1	TRBD2	many	CASSLIAGRGDNEQFF	TGTGCCAGCAGCTTAATAGCGGGCCGGGGGGACAATGAGCAGTTCTTC
TRBV5-1	TRBJ1-1	.	.	CASSFSRGRGGTEAFF	TGCGCCAGCAGCTTTTCCCGGGGCCGCGGGGGCACTGAAGCTTTCTTT
TRBV7-2	TRBJ2-7	TRBD1	once	CASSLGGQGQDEQYF	TGTGCCAGCAGCTTAGGAGGACAGGGTCAGGACGAGCAGTACTTC
TRBV27	TRBJ1-5	.	.	CASSRGPSSNQPQHF	TGTGCCAGCAGTCGAGGGCCTTCTAGCAATCAGCCCCAGCATTTT
TRBV28	TRBJ1-5	TRBD1	.	CASSPTAGTGGGNQPQHF	TGTGCCAGCAGCCCAACCGCAGGGACAGGGGGCGGCAATCAGCCCCAGCATTTT
TRBV20-1	TRBJ2-1	TRBD2	.	CSARDSGRGRAYNEQFF	TGCAGTGCTAGAGACAGCGGGAGAGGCCGCGCCTACAATGAGCAGTTCTTC
TRBV10-3	TRBJ2-7	TRBD2	once	CAISDGLAGNEQYF	TGTGCCATCAGTGACGGCCTAGCGGGGAACGAGCAGTACTTC
TRBV7-9	TRBJ1-1	.	.	CASSLLGGEAFF	TGTGCCAGCAGCTTACTCGGGGGTGAAGCTTTCTTT
TRBV20-1	TRBJ2-5	.	many	CSARGEAKTQYF	TGCAGTGCTAGAGGAGAGGCAAAGACCCAGTACTTC
TRBV10-2	TRBJ2-1	TRBD2	.	CASTRALLAGAHNEQFF	TGCGCCAGCACCCGGGCCCTTCTAGCGGGAGCACACAATGAGCAGTTCTTC
TRBV7-2	TRBJ1-4	.	.	CALSPGPWGEKLFF	TGTGCCCTGTCCCCGGGCCCCTGGGGTGAAAAACTGTTTTTT
TRBV5-1	TRBJ1-1	.	.	CASSPGTMNTEAFF	TGCGCCAGCAGTCCAGGGACAATGAACACTGAAGCTTTCTTT
TRBV4-1	TRBJ1-1	TRBD1	many	CASSQGGAGGGYTEAFF	TGCGCCAGCAGCCAAGGAGGCGCAGGGGGCGGGTACACTGAAGCTTTCTTT
TRBV2	TRBJ2-1	.	.	CASRALGDEQFF	TGTGCCAGCAGGGCCCTGGGGGATGAGCAGTTCTTC
TRBV12-3/TRBV12-4	TRBJ2-3	.	many	CASSFLARTDTQYF	TGTGCCAGCAGTTTTCTAGCGAGAACAGATACGCAGTATTTT
TRBV24-1	TRBJ2-5	TRBD1	many	CATKQGYQETQYF	TGTGCCACCAAACAGGGGTACCAAGAGACCCAGTACTTC
TRBV5-1	TRBJ1-2	TRBD1	.	CASSRGTGGSYGYTF	TGCGCCAGCAGCCGAGGGACAGGGGGTAGCTATGGCTACACCTTC
TRBV12-3/TRBV12-4	TRBJ2-3	.	.	CASRGGTTDTQYF	TGTGCCAGCCGTGGGGGGACCACAGATACGCAGTATTTT
TRBV6-1	TRBJ2-7	.	many	CATTSQARASYEQYF	TGTGCCACCACTTCTCAGGCGCGGGCTTCCTACGAGCAGTACTTC
TRBV19	TRBJ2-3	TRBD2	.	CASSIDLLLQREFADTQYF	TGTGCCAGTAGTATAGATTTGCTTCTCCAGCGGGAATTTGCAGATACGCAGTATTTT